Described below is a single TCR beta chain sequence and its context. There is no known antigen for this receptor. No per-base quality is available; no much larger clone lies one base away. Genomic DNA was isolated from the sorted cells so that the TCRbeta CDR3 region could be sequenced. The immunoSEQ Assay was used to sequence the TCRbeta CDR3 regions. In TCRdb, the immuneACCESS table is reduced to in-frame sequences with V and J assigned. These tables do not hold every clone; where another copy was compared, an unresolved V gene accounts for under half, and the others remain unexplained. For this sample the table gives about 110,000 clones, of which 85% to 95% were detected only once. The ten largest clones take up 0.66% of the sample. The trial excluded patients who had a history of autoimmune disease or were on systemic immunosuppression. In every dose cohort, peripheral blood was drawn for TCR sequencing at baseline, cycle 4 day 1, and cycle 7 day 1. The samples were taken from a phase I, first-in-human, multicenter, open-label dose-escalation trial of ivuxolimab. Adults with locally advanced or metastatic melanoma, renal cell carcinoma, hepatocellular carcinoma or head and neck squamous cell carcinoma were enrolled in the trial. Before TCR sequencing, CD4+ and CD8+ T cells were separately sorted from peripheral blood.

The source of the sample is a study of OX40 agonist ivuxolimab in advanced cancers. Context from the whole study: Ivuxolimab was an agonistic, fully human IgG2 monoclonal antibody directed against OX40 (CD134), a costimulatory receptor. Peripheral TCRbeta sequencing aimed to test whether ivuxolimab altered TCR sequence diversity and caused clonal T-cell expansion. Of the approximately 54 dose-escalation patients, hepatocellular carcinoma was present in approximately 20, melanoma in around 15, renal cell carcinoma in 9 and head and neck cancer in 9. Partial responses occurred in three dose-escalation patients: two with cutaneous melanoma and one with hepatocellular carcinoma. A male proportion of roughly 85% and a mean age of around 60 years, ranging from about 23 to 79, were recorded for the dose-escalation cohort. Patients were allowed to have had prior anti-PD-1, anti-PD-L1 or anti-CTLA-4 therapy, and more than 30% of the dose-escalation patients had previously received checkpoint inhibitors. The paper reports the monotherapy dose-escalation portion (N = 52 patients) of the phase I ivuxolimab trial. Intravenous ivuxolimab was administered to patients every 2 weeks at six dose levels: 0.01, 0.1, 0.3, 1.5, 3 and 10 mg/kg.

The study at large found these results: The antigen specificity of the clonally expanded peripheral T cells was not determined. At doses of 0.1 to 3.0 mg/kg, clonal expansion of both CD4+ and CD8+ blood T cells was observed from baseline to week 6. Low levels of normalized T-cell clonal expansion were also seen in some nonresponding patients. In partial responders in the 0.1-3.0 mg/kg groups, normalized peripheral clonal expansion was found to be among the lowest, especially among CD8+ T cells. After ivuxolimab, expanded clones were on average more numerous among CD8+ T cells than among CD4+ T cells.

The sample was CD4+ or CD8+ T cells sorted from blood, taken in a trial of the OX40 agonist ivuxolimab. The sequence was obtained from an adult with an advanced solid tumor such as melanoma, head and neck, liver or kidney cancer.

The CDR3 corresponds to CASSIAGGRGETQYF. The DNA reads TGTGCCAGTAGTATAGCGGGAGGTAGGGGAGAGACCCAGTACTTC. The chain employs TRBV19 and TRBJ2-5; TRBD2 lines up with 7 middle nucleotides. From the cysteine through the phenylalanine, the CDR3 covers 15 amino acids. The CDR3 DNA has 45 bases and is translated from base 1. Via the germline V gene (reference sequence), CDR1 is LNHDA and CDR2 SQIVND. The junction shows trimming of 1 base on V and 4 bases on J, and the gene matches do not reach 6 bases of it.